A selection of T cell receptor beta chains follows, all from one sample in a study of blood T cell repertoires in COVID-19. Clones were sequenced by immunoSEQ multiplex PCR, and TCRdb holds only the in-frame ones, with some missing. The sample shows tens of thousands of clones, roughly nine tenths of them seen only once. The source material was peripheral blood. Source of these receptors: a woman aged 50 to 60 with active or convalescent COVID-19. CDR3s include the opening cysteine and the closing phenylalanine or tryptophan. The D gene is left open where the match is weak.

j_gene: TRBJ2-1
d_gene: NA
v_gene: TRBV24-1
CDR3aa: CATNGGARNNEQFF

j_gene: TRBJ1-2
d_gene: NA
v_gene: TRBV3-1/TRBV3-2
CDR3aa: CASSLGGYGYTF

j_gene: TRBJ1-1
d_gene: NA
v_gene: TRBV7-2
CDR3aa: CASSSFKNTEAFF

j_gene: TRBJ2-3
d_gene: TRBD1
v_gene: TRBV3-1/TRBV3-2
CDR3aa: CASRTGTGYTDTQYF

j_gene: TRBJ1-1
d_gene: TRBD1
v_gene: TRBV9
CDR3aa: CASSPHGQGLNTEAFF

j_gene: TRBJ2-7
d_gene: NA
v_gene: TRBV28
CDR3aa: CASSLPPPIGQSSYEQYF

j_gene: TRBJ1-1
d_gene: NA
v_gene: TRBV5-4
CDR3aa: CASSFVNTEAFF

j_gene: TRBJ2-7
d_gene: TRBD2
v_gene: TRBV29-1
CDR3aa: CSASGEGHEQYF

j_gene: TRBJ1-1
d_gene: NA
v_gene: TRBV12-5
CDR3aa: CASGLGEDTEAFF

j_gene: TRBJ1-2
d_gene: TRBD1
v_gene: TRBV6-5
CDR3aa: CASSTSGTGKGYTF

j_gene: TRBJ2-7
d_gene: TRBD1
v_gene: TRBV6-5
CDR3aa: CASRGRDRASYEQYF

j_gene: TRBJ1-1
d_gene: NA
v_gene: TRBV30
CDR3aa: CAWSDIVGTEAFF

j_gene: TRBJ2-2
d_gene: NA
v_gene: TRBV5-4
CDR3aa: CASSPRGAQGGELFF

j_gene: TRBJ2-5
d_gene: NA
v_gene: TRBV7-9
CDR3aa: CASSPSSGKETQYF

j_gene: TRBJ2-1
d_gene: NA
v_gene: TRBV19
CDR3aa: CASRAGAGDEQFF

j_gene: TRBJ1-1
d_gene: NA
v_gene: TRBV18
CDR3aa: CASSPQGGRLAEAFF

j_gene: TRBJ1-6
d_gene: NA
v_gene: TRBV5-1
CDR3aa: CASSLMTANSPLHF

j_gene: TRBJ2-7
d_gene: NA
v_gene: TRBV11-3
CDR3aa: CASSLSSQGGYEQYF

j_gene: TRBJ1-2
d_gene: TRBD1
v_gene: TRBV19
CDR3aa: CASSTTQGASYGYTF

j_gene: TRBJ1-1
d_gene: NA
v_gene: TRBV4-1
CDR3aa: CASSQGGFLTEAFF

j_gene: TRBJ1-1
d_gene: NA
v_gene: TRBV19
CDR3aa: CASSIPSGGGNTEAFF

j_gene: TRBJ2-3
d_gene: NA
v_gene: TRBV3-1/TRBV3-2
CDR3aa: CASSRLDDTQYF

j_gene: TRBJ1-2
d_gene: NA
v_gene: TRBV27
CDR3aa: CASSLSVGRGANYGYTF

j_gene: TRBJ2-3
d_gene: TRBD2
v_gene: TRBV7-2
CDR3aa: CASSPFYRLAGTDTQYF

j_gene: TRBJ1-2
d_gene: NA
v_gene: TRBV19
CDR3aa: CASSIGEDYGYTF

j_gene: TRBJ2-1
d_gene: NA
v_gene: TRBV7-3
CDR3aa: CASRGRGDEQFF

j_gene: TRBJ2-1
d_gene: TRBD2
v_gene: TRBV5-1
CDR3aa: CASSLGTSGSYEQFF

j_gene: TRBJ1-5
d_gene: TRBD1
v_gene: TRBV7-2
CDR3aa: CASSRDRGMYQPQHF

j_gene: TRBJ1-2
d_gene: NA
v_gene: TRBV10-3
CDR3aa: CAISESGVDGYTF

j_gene: TRBJ2-7
d_gene: NA
v_gene: TRBV11-2
CDR3aa: CASSFGPGLYEQYF

j_gene: TRBJ1-4
d_gene: NA
v_gene: TRBV6-6
CDR3aa: CASRSPGIDEKLFF

j_gene: TRBJ1-1
d_gene: TRBD1
v_gene: TRBV6-6
CDR3aa: CASSYSRDREAFF

j_gene: TRBJ2-3
d_gene: NA
v_gene: TRBV4-3
CDR3aa: CASSFSSTDTQYF

j_gene: TRBJ1-5
d_gene: TRBD1
v_gene: TRBV10-3
CDR3aa: CAISGGTGKGQPQHF

j_gene: TRBJ1-2
d_gene: NA
v_gene: TRBV5-1
CDR3aa: CASSSRQSGWDYGYTF

j_gene: TRBJ2-7
d_gene: TRBD1
v_gene: TRBV14
CDR3aa: CASSQDLGQFYEQYF

j_gene: TRBJ2-1
d_gene: NA
v_gene: TRBV6-5
CDR3aa: CASSYQNRAGNEQFF

j_gene: TRBJ1-3
d_gene: NA
v_gene: TRBV6-1
CDR3aa: CASSEDSSGNTIYF

j_gene: TRBJ1-2
d_gene: TRBD1
v_gene: TRBV6-5
CDR3aa: CASSSDRIYGYTF

j_gene: TRBJ2-6
d_gene: NA
v_gene: TRBV30
CDR3aa: CAWSVGGAGANVLTF

j_gene: TRBJ1-1
d_gene: NA
v_gene: TRBV5-1
CDR3aa: CASSLGQGMGTEAFF

j_gene: TRBJ1-5
d_gene: NA
v_gene: TRBV2
CDR3aa: CASRFAGQRMGQPQHF

j_gene: TRBJ2-2
d_gene: NA
v_gene: TRBV12-5
CDR3aa: CASGLGGAGELFF